The 25 T cell receptor beta chains reported below all come from one sample, sequenced in a study of beta chain features in type 1 diabetes. Expressed TCRB transcripts got sequenced, as all isolated RNA was reverse transcribed. Sequenced by immunoSEQ multiplex PCR; TCRdb stores in-frame clones only, minus some. The sample has 240,000 or so clones, around a quarter seen once. Sequenced material: central memory CD4+ T cells from blood. These receptors all come from a man younger than 40 in good health.

There are a few counts of this clone. The CDR3 DNA reads TGTGCCAGCAGCGTACCTAGCGGGAGCCAAGAGACCCAGTACTTC. This codes for CASSVPSGSQETQYF. The chain uses TRBV9 and TRBJ2-5; 10 bases align to TRBD2. The CDR3 covers 15 residues. V was pared by 1 base and J by 1 base, with 1 base of the junction left unmatched. From germline, CDR1 is SGDLS and CDR2 YYNGEE. Based on the CDR3 plus reference TRBV9 and TRBJ2-5, the full variable domain is DSGVTQTPKHLITATGQRVTLRCSPRSGDLSVYWYQQSLDQGLQFLIQYYNGEERAKGNILERFSAQQFPDLHSELNLSSLELGDSALYFCASSVPSGSQETQYFGPGTRLLVL.

The chain has TRBV18 and TRBJ2-5, with 7 bases that match TRBD1. Germline V lookup: CDR1 KGHSH, CDR2 LQKENI. This CDR3 has 15 residues. The V segment lost 3 bases and the J segment 5 bases; nucleotides outside the gene matches: 9. The CDR3 DNA is TGTGCCAGCTCACCCCGACAGGGCCCCAAGGAGACCCAGTACTTC. This translates into CASSPRQGPKETQYF.

The chain joins TRBV29-1 to TRBJ1-2; 9 positions match TRBD1. The CDR3 sequence is 14 residues long. Germline V gene data show CDR1 as SQVTM and CDR2 as ANQGSEA. V shed 5 bases and J 5 bases; nucleotides not matched to a gene: 9. The CDR3 loop is CSVPTGGVGYGYTF. The CDR3 bases are TGCAGCGTTCCCACAGGGGGCGTTGGATATGGCTACACCTTC.

This chain uses TRBV5-4 with TRBJ1-2; 7 positions agree with TRBD1. CDR3 length: 13 amino acids. V lost 5 bases, J lost 6 bases, and 7 bases stayed unmatched. Germline V gene data show CDR1 as SGHNT and CDR2 as YYREEE (reference sequence). The CDR3 spells CASSSQGVNGYTF. For the CDR3, the DNA is TGTGCCAGCAGTTCCCAGGGGGTGAATGGCTACACCTTC.

This chain uses TRBV9 with TRBJ2-3, with 9 bases identical to TRBD2. There are 15 residues in the CDR3. Per the germline V gene, CDR1 is SGDLS and CDR2 is YYNGEE. Trimming took 0 bases from V and 5 from J; bases not matched to a gene: 4. CDR3 region: CASSVGSGRRDTQYF. CDR3 nucleotides: TGTGCCAGCAGCGTAGGTAGCGGGAGAAGAGATACGCAGTATTTT.

This clone appeared a few times. The chain carries TRBV29-1 and TRBJ2-3; D not certain. V lost 1 base, J lost 2 bases, and 7 bases lay in between. In germline, CDR1 is SQVTM, CDR2 ANQGSEA. There are 13 residues in the CDR3. The CDR3 loop reads CSVEGGDTDTQYF. The DNA of the CDR3 is TGCAGCGTTGAAGGTGGGGACACAGATACGCAGTATTTT.

This clone was detected only a few times. V gene TRBV28 combines with J gene TRBJ1-5; D gene uncertain. Looked up from germline, CDR1 is MDHEN and CDR2 is SYDVKM. This CDR3 spans 15 amino acids. Trimming cost V 3 bases and J 7 bases, with 16 bases left between them. The CDR3 loop reads CASSFPTEGEQPQHF. The CDR3 DNA reads as TGTGCCAGCAGTTTCCCCACCGAGGGAGAACAGCCCCAGCATTTT.

The V gene is TRBV30, the J gene TRBJ1-3, with no clear D. CDR1 and CDR2 from the germline V gene are GTSNPN and SVGIG (reference sequence). The CDR3 runs 13 residues. V lost 5 bases to trimming and J lost 2 bases, with 10 bases between them. The CDR3 loop is CAWARDTGNTIYF. The CDR3 region has the DNA TGTGCCTGGGCCCGGGATACTGGAAACACCATATATTTT.

The chain employs TRBV2 and TRBJ1-2; weak D call: TRBD1 (6 bases). The germline V gene has CDR1 SNHLY and CDR2 FYNNEI. V was clipped by 5 bases and J by 6 bases, with 13 bases between them. The CDR3 is 13 amino acids. CDR3 bases: TGTGCCAGCAGTTATACAGGGACCCATGGCTACACCTTC. Its protein product is CASSYTGTHGYTF.

This clone was seen repeatedly, ten times or more. The chain combines TRBV7-2 with TRBJ2-1; D remains unclear. Germline lookup yields CDR1 SGHTA and CDR2 FQGNSA. The CDR3 contains 12 residues. V was trimmed by 9 bases and J by 8 bases, leaving 14 bases between them. CDR3 sequence: CARVLASDEQFF. The CDR3 DNA sequence: TGTGCCAGGGTATTGGCGTCCGATGAGCAGTTCTTC.

This rearrangement joins TRBV7-2 to TRBJ2-1, with a weak D call TRBD2 (6 bases). The CDR3 is 12 amino acids. Germline V lookup: CDR1 SGHTA, CDR2 FQGNSA. The V end was cut by 4 bases, the J end by 14 bases, with 15 bases between. The CDR3 region has the DNA TGTGCCAGCAGCTCAGGGACTCCCCGAAAGTTCTTC. Translation gives CASSSGTPRKFF.

This clone was seen a handful of times. This rearrangement joins TRBV10-3 to TRBJ2-1; 7 nucleotides align to TRBD2. The V gene end was trimmed by 6 bases and the J gene end by 15 bases; junction bases not matched to a gene: 11. CDR1 is ENHRY, CDR2 SYGVKD, per germline. CDR3 length equals 12 residues. DNA for the CDR3: TGTGCCATCAGGATGGGAACTAGCGAACCGTTCTTC. Protein sequence: CAIRMGTSEPFF.

In its sample, this clone was seen a few times. V gene TRBV30 combines with J gene TRBJ2-3, with D hard to call. V lost 4 bases to trimming and J lost 1 base, with 6 bases between them. This CDR3 is built from 12 residues. In germline, CDR1 is GTSNPN, CDR2 SVGIG (reference sequence). The CDR3 region has the DNA TGTGCCTGGACCTCGGGCACAGATACGCAGTATTTT. Protein product: CAWTSGTDTQYF.

The chain links TRBV21-1 to TRBJ2-7; TRBD1 is the table's D call and was not checked against the DNA. TRBV21-1 is given as a pseudogene. The CDR3 consists of 13 residues. The CDR3 region is CASSRSGGDEQYF. The DNA for the CDR3 is TGTGCCAGCAGCAGGTCAGGGGGCGACGAGCAGTACTTC.

This clone was seen many times. The rearrangement links TRBV28 to TRBJ2-1; 10 nucleotides line up with TRBD2. This CDR3 comprises 15 residues. The ends lost 1 base at V and 4 bases at J; junction bases unmatched: 1. Germline V gene lookup returns CDR1 MDHEN and CDR2 SYDVKM. The CDR3 sequence: CASSLLGLAYNEQFF. The CDR3 DNA reads TGTGCCAGCAGTTTATTGGGACTAGCGTACAATGAGCAGTTCTTC.

CDR3 in amino acids: CASSLEQGDQPQHF. The CDR3 DNA follows: TGTGCCAGCAGCTTAGAACAGGGCGATCAGCCCCAGCATTTT. The genes are TRBV7-2 and TRBJ1-5; D is perhaps TRBD1 (6 bases). From germline, CDR1 is SGHTA and CDR2 FQGNSA. Trimming took 1 base from V and 5 from J, leaving 9 bases between them. The CDR3 loop spans 14 amino acids. The full variable domain, completed using reference TRBV7-2 and TRBJ1-5, is GAGVSQSPSNKVTEKGKDVELRCDPISGHTALYWYRQSLGQGLEFLIYFQGNSAPDKSGLPSDRFSAERTGGSVSTLTIQRTQQEDSAVYLCASSLEQGDQPQHFGDGTRLSIL.

The chain has TRBV30 and TRBJ2-7, with 10 positions matching TRBD1. Germline CDR1 and CDR2: GTSNPN and SVGIG (reference sequence). This CDR3 has 13 amino acids. V was clipped by 3 bases and J by 6 bases; unmatched bases: 5. CDR3 amino acids: CAWRGQGFAEQYF. CDR3 nucleotide sequence: TGTGCCTGGAGGGGACAGGGGTTTGCCGAGCAGTACTTC.

This clone showed up just a few times. Other DNA sequences in this specimen translate into the identical CDR3. The V call is TRBV5-1, the J call TRBJ2-1, with no clear D. The CDR3 length is 14 residues. CDR1 and CDR2 (germline): SGHRS, YFSETQ. V lost 0 bases to trimming and J lost 1 base, with 5 bases between them. The CDR3 spells CASSLDRSYNEQFF. For the CDR3, the DNA is TGCGCCAGCAGCTTGGACAGATCCTACAATGAGCAGTTCTTC.

There are a few counts of this clone. The V call is TRBV6-5, the J call TRBJ2-3; D is ambiguous. The CDR3 runs to 15 residues. From germline, CDR1 is MNHEY and CDR2 SVGAGI. V lost 6 bases and J lost 2, with 15 bases in between. In DNA, the CDR3 is TGTGCCAGCAGGCCAACACCCATTTCCACAGATACGCAGTATTTT. Amino acids: CASRPTPISTDTQYF.

This clone has a handful of counts. The V gene is TRBV7-9, the J gene TRBJ1-4, with 9 bases matching TRBD1. Trimming took 3 bases from V and 7 from J; bases not matched to a gene: 6. The CDR3 runs 15 residues. Germline V gene sequence: CDR1 SEHNR, CDR2 FQNEAQ (reference sequence). In DNA form, the CDR3 reads TGTGCCAGCAGCTTTTCACAGGGGGCGGGTGAAAAACTGTTTTTT. Protein product: CASSFSQGAGEKLFF. Full variable domain (remainder filled in from reference TRBV7-9 and TRBJ1-4): DTGVSQNPRHKITKRGQNVTFRCDPISEHNRLYWYRQTLGQGPEFLTYFQNEAQLEKSRLLSDRFSAERPKGSFSTLEIQRTEQGDSAMYLCASSFSQGAGEKLFFGSGTQLSVL.

This clone has at least ten counts. This chain joins TRBV10-2 and TRBJ1-3; D is undetermined. The germline V and J ends were trimmed by 8 bases and 0 bases, with 8 bases remaining between them. Germline-derived CDR1 and CDR2 are WSHSY and SAAADI. This CDR3 is built from 13 residues. CDR3 bases: TGCGCCAGCGGCTGGGACTCTGGAAACACCATATATTTT. Protein product: CASGWDSGNTIYF.

This rearrangement joins TRBV29-1 to TRBJ2-7; D remains ambiguous. The CDR3 extends over 15 amino acids. The V gene lost 4 bases and the J gene lost 0 bases, with 16 bases spanning the gap. The V gene's germline CDR1 is SQVTM and CDR2 ANQGSEA. This CDR3 is CSVATGPGPSYEQYF. CDR3 DNA: TGCAGCGTTGCTACCGGACCCGGCCCCTCCTACGAGCAGTACTTC.

The chain employs TRBV6-1 and TRBJ2-7, with 9 bases aligning to TRBD1. Germline trimming cut 8 bases from V and 0 bases from J; bases unmatched to any gene: 5. The CDR3 is 14 amino acids. Germline V lookup: CDR1 MNHNS, CDR2 SASEGT. In nucleotides, the CDR3 is TGTGCCAGCGACAGGGGGGACACCTCCTACGAGCAGTACTTC. Translating it yields CASDRGDTSYEQYF.

This clone was detected a few times. This rearrangement joins TRBV9 to TRBJ1-1; 7 bases are a match to TRBD1. Trimming at V came to 2 bases and at J to 3 bases, leaving 7 bases not matched to a gene. The CDR3 spans 15 residues. Germline CDR1 is SGDLS and CDR2 is YYNGEE. CDR3 bases: TGTGCCAGCAGCGTTGGGGGACAGCGCTACACTGAAGCTTTCTTT. The encoded protein is CASSVGGQRYTEAFF.

J is TRBJ1-4 and V is TRBV30; D is perhaps TRBD1 (5 bases). Germline CDR1 GTSNPN, CDR2 SVGIG (reference sequence). The CDR3 totals 15 residues. V was pared by 1 base and J by 1 base, with 10 bases between. In DNA form, the CDR3 reads TGTGCCTGGAGTGACCGGGGGAGAACTAATGAAAAACTGTTTTTT. It yields the protein CAWSDRGRTNEKLFF.